This TCR beta chain originates from a study of T-cell reconstitution after alpha-beta-depleted transplantation in children. Findings of the study overall: One year post-transplant, T-cell counts and diversity were largely derived from T cells produced anew. At around two months after transplant, the alpha-beta T cells were reportedly derived from several hundred expanded clones that came from non-depleted graft cells. Several patients had high TCRbeta diversity at day 60; it came from surviving recipient T cells and thymic progenitors.

Details on this clonotype: Its antigen is undetermined.

V lost 4 bases, J lost 2 bases, and 4 bases stayed unmatched. CDR3 length: 14 residues. Germline V CDR1 and CDR2: SGHTA, FQGNSA. TCRbeta library preparation incorporated unique molecular identifiers. TCRdb re-called the PCR reads through MiXCR, storing one row per CDR3 protein. Here the sample spans around 960,000 distinct CDR3 sequences, less than 30% being singletons. The chain couples TRBV7-2 to TRBJ2-7; 8 nucleotides agree with TRBD1. The clonotype was recovered from a boy in the first two years of life who had a stem cell transplant for SCID, so the T cells may come from the graft donor. Sequencing used PBMCs, mostly from graft donor cells, obtained 360 days after TCRalphabeta/CD19-depleted stem cell transplant. The CDR3 DNA reads TGTGCCAGCAGCTGGGACAGGTCTGCCTACGAGCAGTACTTC. As protein: CASSWDRSAYEQYF.